These 22 T cell receptor beta chains were sequenced from one sample in a study of graft-versus-host responses after intestinal transplantation. Clones were sequenced by immunoSEQ multiplex PCR, and TCRdb holds only the in-frame ones, with some missing. Among tens of thousands of clones, 90% to 95% were seen once, and the ten largest hold 0.5%. Their cognate antigens are unknown. The source was unstimulated CD8+ T cells sorted from spleen or lymph node cells, collected before intestinal transplant. All receptors come from a human donor who received an intestinal transplant.

This chain joins TRBV5-6 and TRBJ1-5; the D is unclear. Looked up from germline, CDR1 is SGHDT and CDR2 is YYEEEE. This CDR3 spans 14 amino acids. The V end was cut by 0 bases, the J end by 0 bases, with 4 bases between. CDR3 sequence reads: CASSLVASNQPQHF. CDR3 nucleotides: TGTGCCAGCAGCTTGGTGGCTAGCAATCAGCCCCAGCATTTT.

The chain employs TRBV4-1 and TRBJ2-5; maybe TRBD2 (7 bases). Germline V gene sequence: CDR1 MGHRA, CDR2 YSYEKL. V was pared by 0 bases and J by 4 bases, with 21 bases between. The CDR3 runs to 18 residues. The CDR3 loop is CASSQERGEGGLGETQYF. CDR3 DNA sequence: TGCGCCAGCAGCCAAGAAAGAGGGGAGGGGGGGTTGGGAGAGACCCAGTACTTC.

This chain joins TRBV7-9 and TRBJ1-4; 7 bases agree with TRBD1. Germline trimming cut 5 bases from V and 3 bases from J; bases unmatched to any gene: 12. Germline CDR1 reads SEHNR; CDR2 reads FQNEAQ (reference sequence). The CDR3 contains 17 residues. CDR3 amino acids: CASSTRGQGSPNEKLFF. DNA of the CDR3: TGTGCCAGCAGCACGAGGGGGCAGGGGTCTCCTAATGAAAAACTGTTTTTT.

The V and J genes are TRBV29-1 and TRBJ1-2, with 9 bases identical to TRBD1. The CDR3 covers 13 residues. Trimming at V came to 6 bases and at J to 3 bases, leaving 5 bases not matched to a gene. Germline lookup yields CDR1 SQVTM and CDR2 ANQGSEA. In nucleotides, the CDR3 is TGCAGCGTCTGGACAGGGGAAGACTATGGCTACACCTTC. This codes for CSVWTGEDYGYTF.

The chain links TRBV7-9 to TRBJ2-5; maybe TRBD1 (6 bases). The DNA end is more similar to TRBJ2-7, so the J call may be wrong. CDR1 is SEHNR, CDR2 FQNEAQ, per germline (reference sequence). The CDR3 has 15 residues. CDR3 coding DNA: TGTGCCAGCAGCTTAGGAAGGACAGAGGAATACGAGCAGTACTTC. The encoded protein is CASSLGRTEEYEQYF.

V is TRBV6-4 and J is TRBJ1-1; 8 bases agree with TRBD1. CDR3 length: 13 amino acids. Germline V CDR1 and CDR2: MRHNA, SNTAGT. The J segment lost 6 bases and the V segment lost 6 bases, leaving 6 bases of the junction unmatched. CDR3 residues: CASSPGTGSEAFF. DNA of the CDR3: TGTGCCAGCAGCCCCGGGACAGGCTCTGAAGCTTTCTTT.

The V and J genes are TRBV9 and TRBJ1-1, with D unclear. The germline V gene has CDR1 SGDLS and CDR2 YYNGEE. Trimming shortened V by 2 bases and J by 4 bases, and 9 bases separated the two germline ends. The CDR3 runs 13 residues. The CDR3 sequence is CASSVGGSTEAFF. The CDR3 DNA is TGTGCCAGCAGCGTCGGAGGGAGCACTGAAGCTTTCTTT.

J is TRBJ2-5 and V is TRBV13, with a tentative D call TRBD1 (5 bases). The CDR3 is made up of 13 amino acids. Trimming cost V 5 bases and J 2 bases, with 9 bases left between them. Germline V gene lookup returns CDR1 PRHDT and CDR2 FYEKMQ (reference sequence). CDR3 sequence (DNA): TGTGCCAGCAGCCCGCGACAGCAAGAGACCCAGTACTTC. Its translation: CASSPRQQETQYF.

This clone was observed a single time. The chain joins TRBV27 to TRBJ2-1, with D tentatively TRBD2 (5 bases). Germline loops: CDR1 MNHEY, CDR2 SMNVEV (reference sequence). The CDR3 is made up of 16 amino acids. V was shortened by 2 bases and J by 0 bases, with 11 bases between the two germline ends. CDR3 residues: CASSLEGLSSYNEQFF. The CDR3 nucleotides read TGTGCCAGCAGTTTAGAGGGTTTGAGCTCCTACAATGAGCAGTTCTTC.

The J gene is TRBJ2-2, the V gene TRBV7-6, with 8 positions matching TRBD1. V dropped 5 bases and J dropped 7; count of bases not matched to a gene: 18. CDR3 size: 18 residues. Germline lookup yields CDR1 SGHVS and CDR2 FNYEAQ. The CDR3 loop reads CASSLAGSGGGFSGELFF. As DNA, the CDR3 is TGTGCCAGCAGCCTGGCAGGGTCAGGGGGCGGATTCAGCGGGGAGCTGTTTTTT.

The chain carries TRBV4-1 and TRBJ1-5, with a tentative D call TRBD1 (6 bases). The CDR3 sequence is 14 residues long. V was pared by 3 bases and J by 6 bases, with 12 bases between. Germline V gene data show CDR1 as MGHRA and CDR2 as YSYEKL. The CDR3 nucleotides read TGCGCCAGCAGCCACCAGACAGGTTTTCAGCCCCAGCATTTT. Translation: CASSHQTGFQPQHF.

With respect to this clone: The same CDR3 is also encoded by other DNA sequences in this sample. V and J are TRBV5-6 and TRBJ1-1; 8 bases line up with TRBD1. Germline V CDR1 and CDR2: SGHDT, YYEEEE. CDR3 length: 14 residues. With 4 bases clipped from V and 4 bases from J, the junction kept 6 bases outside the gene matches. In nucleotides, the CDR3 is TGTGCCAGCAGCACCGGGACAGGAGGCACTGAAGCTTTCTTT. Protein: CASSTGTGGTEAFF.

V gene TRBV7-9 combines with J gene TRBJ2-1; a possible D gene is TRBD2 (5 bases). Germline CDR1 SEHNR, CDR2 FQNEAQ (reference sequence). V lost 11 bases and J 4 bases, leaving 15 bases between the germline ends. The CDR3 is 13 residues long. CDR3 amino acids: CACRTGLYNEQFF. The DNA for the CDR3 is TGTGCCTGTCGGACGGGATTATACAATGAGCAGTTCTTC.

This chain's CDR3 is CASSPLGQGLYGYTF. CDR3 in DNA: TGCGCCAGCAGCCCCCTGGGACAGGGCCTCTATGGCTACACCTTC. This chain connects TRBV5-1 to TRBJ1-2, with 9 bases aligning to TRBD1. Germline trimming cut 4 bases from V and 4 bases from J; bases unmatched to any gene: 8. In germline, CDR1 is SGHRS, CDR2 YFSETQ. CDR3 length: 15 amino acids.

This chain connects TRBV18 to TRBJ2-2, with 7 bases fitting TRBD1. CDR3 size: 14 residues. From germline, CDR1 is KGHSH and CDR2 LQKENI. V was clipped by 1 base and J by 4 bases; unmatched bases: 0. CDR3 bases: TGTGCCAGCTCACCACAGGGGGCCACCGGGGAGCTGTTTTTT. It yields the protein CASSPQGATGELFF.

The rearrangement uses TRBV19 and TRBJ2-1; possibly TRBD2 for D (5 bases). Germline V gives CDR1 LNHDA, CDR2 SQIVND (reference sequence). Trimming left V 5 bases short and J 14 bases short, with 13 bases between. This CDR3 spans 11 amino acids. The CDR3 sequence: CASSVGDGEFF. Here the CDR3 DNA reads TGTGCCAGTAGTGTCGGGGATGGGGAGTTCTTC.

CDR3: CASSPPGGSEQYF. The CDR3 nucleotides are TGTGCCAGCAGCCCCCCCGGGGGAAGCGAGCAGTACTTC. The chain links TRBV7-9 to TRBJ2-7; D might be TRBD2 (6 bases). Trimming removed 5 bases at V and 6 bases at J, with 14 bases between. CDR1 SEHNR and CDR2 FQNEAQ come from the germline V gene (reference sequence). The CDR3 contains 13 residues.

CDR3 loop: CASSLFRGGVDTEAFF. CDR3 in DNA: TGTGCCAGCAGTTTATTTCGAGGGGGAGTGGACACTGAAGCTTTCTTT. The chain joins TRBV27 to TRBJ1-1; D perhaps matches TRBD1 (6 bases). V was trimmed by 1 base and J by 3 bases, leaving 15 bases between them. Germline CDR1 reads MNHEY; CDR2 reads SMNVEV (reference sequence). CDR3 length equals 16 residues.

V and J are TRBV15 and TRBJ1-2; no definite D call. Germline assignment: CDR1 LNHNV and CDR2 YYDKDF (reference sequence). V lost 1 base and J lost 7, with 19 bases in between. The length of the CDR3 is 16 residues. The CDR3 DNA is TGTGCCACCAGCAGAGGACCCCCCTGGGGAGGATCTGGCTACACCTTC. Translating it yields CATSRGPPWGGSGYTF.

The V call is TRBV4-1, the J call TRBJ2-7, with TRBD1 as a possible D gene (5 bases). CDR1 MGHRA and CDR2 YSYEKL come from the germline V gene. The CDR3 totals 13 residues. V lost 1 base to trimming and J lost 3 bases, with 7 bases between them. CDR3 bases: TGCGCCAGCAGCCAAGCTCAGGGCTACGAGCAGTACTTC. It specifies CASSQAQGYEQYF.

The rearrangement joins TRBV19 to TRBJ2-3; 7 bases fit TRBD1. This CDR3 comprises 14 residues. V lost 10 bases, J lost 2 bases, and 9 bases stayed unmatched. Germline loops: CDR1 LNHDA, CDR2 SQIVND (reference sequence). The CDR3 spells CATHPTGNTDTQYF. For the CDR3, the DNA is TGTGCCACTCACCCGACAGGGAACACAGATACGCAGTATTTT.

This rearrangement joins TRBV19 to TRBJ2-1; 7 bases align to TRBD2. CDR1 is LNHDA, CDR2 SQIVND, per germline (reference sequence). The CDR3 spans 14 residues. V shed 4 bases and J 3 bases; nucleotides not matched to a gene: 3. CDR3 sequence (DNA): TGTGCCAGTAGTAGACTAGCAGACTACAATGAGCAGTTCTTC. Translated, it gives CASSRLADYNEQFF.